This T cell receptor beta chain was captured by sequencing in a study of cytomegalovirus exposure and HLA in healthy donors. For this clone: Its antigen is undetermined.

This CDR3 has 13 amino acids. After removal of 2 bases from V and 7 bases from J, the junction contained 4 bases not matched to a gene. Per germline, CDR1 SGHTA and CDR2 FQGTGA. This PCR relied on a set of 60 Vbeta primers and 13 Jbeta primers. In the original analysis: Later reanalysis found 75 million to 95 million unique TCR beta chains, some 10 million of them shared. Assay: immunoSEQ multiplex PCR; the TCRdb copy retains only in-frame clones and omits some. That table gives V, J and clone size, and the DNA gave D and trimming. This sample has roughly 200,000 clones; roughly 76% occur once, and the top ten carry roughly 2.1%. Study conclusions and caveats: When presence/absence was analysed, sequencing depth was taken to be roughly uniform across donors. Accounts indicate the classifier identified cytomegalovirus status with strong specificity and sensitivity. One cluster of highly shared sequence variants probably arose as a sequencing artifact.

This receptor was obtained from a woman younger than 45 in good health and CMV-seropositive. The sample comprised PBMCs. This chain connects TRBV7-3 to TRBJ2-7; 8 positions match TRBD1. The CDR3 bases are TGTGCCAGCAGCTTAGGTACAGGGGGTGAGCAGTACTTC. The encoded protein is CASSLGTGGEQYF.